Each of the 24 T cell receptor beta chains below was sequenced from the same sample in a study of cytomegalovirus exposure and HLA in healthy donors. 13 Jbeta primers and 60 Vbeta primers were used for the PCR. Assay: immunoSEQ multiplex PCR; the TCRdb copy retains only in-frame clones and omits some. In the table there are 65,000 to 85,000 clones, roughly 88% of which are singletons. The source material was PBMCs. Every receptor here comes from a woman aged 25 to 39 in good health and CMV-seronegative.

The chain links TRBV5-6 to TRBJ2-3; unclear D gene. CDR1 is SGHDT, CDR2 YYEEEE, per germline. Trimming took off 0 bases at V and 8 bases at J, with 7 bases between the two ends. This CDR3 spans 12 amino acids. The CDR3 is CASSLDPGTQYF. CDR3 sequence (DNA): TGTGCCAGCAGCTTGGATCCGGGTACGCAGTATTTT.

The chain links TRBV11-2 to TRBJ2-5, with D perhaps TRBD2 (5 bases). Deletions cut 1 base from V and 5 bases from J, with 5 bases between. There are 12 residues in the CDR3. The germline V gene encodes CDR1 SGHAT and CDR2 FQNNGV. CDR3 protein: CASSLAGETQYF. The CDR3 DNA is TGTGCCAGCAGCTTAGCGGGGGAGACCCAGTACTTC. Together with reference TRBV11-2 and TRBJ2-5, the CDR3 gives the full variable domain: EAGVAQSPRYKIIEKRQSVAFWCNPISGHATLYWYQQILGQGPKLLIQFQNNGVVDDSQLPKDRFSAERLKGVDSTLKIQPAKLEDSAVYLCASSLAGETQYFGPGTRLLVL.

This chain uses TRBV4-2 with TRBJ2-6; 7 bases are a match to TRBD2. The germline V gene encodes CDR1 LGHNA and CDR2 YNFKEQ. This CDR3 region has 19 residues. V dropped 1 base and J dropped 0; count of bases not matched to a gene: 9. This CDR3 is CASSQAGLAAHSGANVLTF. The CDR3 DNA reads as TGTGCCAGCAGCCAAGCAGGGCTAGCGGCCCACTCTGGGGCCAACGTCCTGACTTTC.

CDR3 DNA: TGTGCCAGCAGTGGGCTAGCGTTCCCAGGCGGGACCCAGTACTTC. It yields the protein CASSGLAFPGGTQYF. This rearrangement joins TRBV6-5 to TRBJ2-5, with D tentatively TRBD2 (6 bases). V was shortened by 5 bases and J by 7 bases, with 20 bases between the two germline ends. This CDR3 comprises 15 residues. CDR1 and CDR2 (germline): MNHEY, SVGAGI.

The chain uses TRBV12-5 and TRBJ1-1; a weak D match, TRBD1 (5 bases). Trimming removed 7 bases from V and 0 bases from J, with 12 bases in between. Germline V CDR1 and CDR2: LGHNT, FRNRAP. The CDR3 has 14 residues. The CDR3 DNA is TGTGCTAGTGTCCGACAGAGCATGAACACTGAAGCTTTCTTT. Protein sequence: CASVRQSMNTEAFF.

The rearrangement uses TRBV30 and TRBJ2-1, with TRBD2 matching over 9 bases. After removal of 1 base from V and 8 bases from J, the junction contained 6 bases not matched to a gene. CDR1 is GTSNPN and CDR2 is SVGIG in the germline V gene (reference sequence). The CDR3 is 14 residues long. Here the CDR3 reads CAWSDSGSDDEQFF. The CDR3 DNA reads TGTGCCTGGAGTGATAGCGGGAGCGACGATGAGCAGTTCTTC.

The chain uses TRBV19 and TRBJ2-3; 13 nucleotides line up with TRBD2. Per germline, CDR1 LNHDA and CDR2 SQIVND (reference sequence). The CDR3 sequence is 17 residues long. V shed 6 bases and J 3 bases; nucleotides not matched to a gene: 9. CDR3 sequence: CASRRTSGRGETDTQYF. The CDR3, as DNA: TGTGCCAGTAGGCGGACTAGCGGGAGAGGGGAAACAGATACGCAGTATTTT.

This clone has a handful of counts. The rearrangement joins TRBV11-2 to TRBJ2-5; the D is unclear. The CDR3 has 13 amino acids. Germline V lookup: CDR1 SGHAT, CDR2 FQNNGV. The V end lost 1 base, the J end lost 2 bases, and 5 bases lay between the germline ends. CDR3 protein: CASSLGAQETQYF. CDR3 nucleotides: TGTGCCAGCAGCTTAGGGGCTCAAGAGACCCAGTACTTC.

V is TRBV7-9 and J is TRBJ2-3; no clear D gene. The CDR3 is 12 amino acids. Germline V gene sequence: CDR1 SEHNR, CDR2 FQNEAQ (reference sequence). Deletions cut 5 bases from V and 3 bases from J, with 6 bases between. The chain's CDR3 is CASSLETDTQYF. The DNA of the CDR3 is TGTGCCAGCAGCCTGGAGACAGATACGCAGTATTTT.

The chain links TRBV5-6 to TRBJ2-7, with TRBD1 matching over 7 bases. The CDR3 consists of 14 residues. With 2 bases clipped from V and 3 bases from J, the junction kept 5 bases outside the gene matches. Germline CDR1 and CDR2: SGHDT and YYEEEE. This chain's CDR3 is CASSFGQGDYEQYF. The CDR3 DNA follows: TGTGCCAGCAGCTTTGGCCAGGGGGACTACGAGCAGTACTTC. Based on the CDR3 plus reference TRBV5-6 and TRBJ2-7, the full variable domain is DAGVTQSPTHLIKTRGQQVTLRCSPKSGHDTVSWYQQALGQGPQFIFQYYEEEERQRGNFPDRFSGHQFPNYSSELNVNALLLGDSALYLCASSFGQGDYEQYFGPGTRLTVT.

V and J are TRBV27 and TRBJ2-1; D is perhaps TRBD2 (5 bases). The ends were cut back, 5 bases at V and 4 bases at J, with 12 bases in the middle. There are 14 residues in the CDR3. Germline loops: CDR1 MNHEY, CDR2 SMNVEV (reference sequence). The CDR3 spells CASSKSGPYNEQFF. The CDR3 region has the DNA TGTGCCAGCAGTAAGAGCGGCCCGTACAATGAGCAGTTCTTC.

There are a few counts of this clone. The chain has TRBV4-2 and TRBJ1-4; TRBD1 agrees at 7 bases. The germline CDR1 and CDR2 sequences are LGHNA and YNFKEQ. Trimming at V came to 4 bases and at J to 3 bases, leaving 8 bases not matched to a gene. The CDR3 is 16 amino acids. CDR3 bases: TGTGCCAGCAGCCGCCAGGGGACAGATGCTAATGAAAAACTGTTTTTT. The encoded protein is CASSRQGTDANEKLFF.

The chain joins TRBV7-6 to TRBJ2-1, with D perhaps TRBD2 (6 bases). CDR1 and CDR2 (germline): SGHVS, FNYEAQ. This CDR3 has 13 residues. The germline V and J ends were trimmed by 3 bases and 7 bases, with 10 bases remaining between them. CDR3 amino acids: CASSFYRGNEQFF. CDR3 DNA: TGTGCCAGCAGCTTCTATCGGGGGAATGAGCAGTTCTTC. The whole variable domain, remainder taken from reference TRBV7-6 and TRBJ2-1, is GAGVSQSPRYKVTKRGQDVALRCDPISGHVSLYWYRQALGQGPEFLTYFNYEAQQDKSGLPNDRFSAERPEGSISTLTIQRTEQRDSAMYRCASSFYRGNEQFFGPGTRLTVL.

The chain's CDR3 is CASSLGTSGSFPEQYF. Here the CDR3 DNA reads TGCGCCAGCAGCCTGGGGACTAGCGGGAGTTTTCCCGAGCAGTACTTC. This chain links TRBV4-1 with TRBJ2-5, with TRBD2 matching over 14 bases. The assigned J gene may be wrong: the sequence end matches TRBJ2-7 better. The CDR3 runs 16 residues. CDR1 and CDR2 from the germline V gene are MGHRA and YSYEKL.

This sequence joins TRBV6-1 and TRBJ1-4; TRBD1 aligns across 10 bases. This CDR3 is built from 14 residues. Looked up from germline, CDR1 is MNHNS and CDR2 is SASEGT. J was trimmed by 8 bases and V by 6 bases; bases with no gene match: 6. The CDR3 DNA reads TGTGCCAGCAGCGCGGGACAGGGGAACGAAAAACTGTTTTTT. It yields the protein CASSAGQGNEKLFF.

The V and J genes are TRBV28 and TRBJ2-7; D might be TRBD1 (6 bases). Germline V lookup: CDR1 MDHEN, CDR2 SYDVKM. The CDR3 loop spans 13 amino acids. Trimming took off 6 bases at V and 6 bases at J, with 15 bases between the two ends. The CDR3: CASRGAMGAEQYF. CDR3 sequence (DNA): TGTGCCAGCAGGGGGGCAATGGGGGCCGAGCAGTACTTC.

This clone appeared once. V gene TRBV16 combines with J gene TRBJ2-1, with D possibly being TRBD2 (6 bases). The CDR3 sequence is 13 residues long. V lost 4 bases, J lost 9 bases, and 13 bases lay in between. The germline V gene has CDR1 KGHSY and CDR2 FQNENV. The CDR3 DNA reads TGTGCCAGCAGCCCCCGGTACGGGGGTGAGCAGTTCTTC. It yields the protein CASSPRYGGEQFF.

The chain couples TRBV28 to TRBJ1-1; the D gene is possibly TRBD1 (5 bases). V lost 2 bases to trimming and J lost 4 bases, with 14 bases between them. Germline V gene sequence: CDR1 MDHEN, CDR2 SYDVKM. The CDR3 totals 15 residues. The CDR3: CASSLGRSGGTEAFF. The CDR3 coding sequence is TGTGCCAGCAGTTTAGGTCGGAGCGGGGGCACTGAAGCTTTCTTT.

CDR3: CASSTPTGGQFF. The CDR3 coding sequence is TGTGCCAGCAGTACTCCCACAGGGGGACAGTTCTTC. V gene TRBV6-6 combines with J gene TRBJ2-1; 8 bases are shared with TRBD1. Germline CDR1 is MNHNY and CDR2 is SVGAGI (reference sequence). This CDR3 is 12 amino acids long. V dropped 5 bases and J dropped 13; count of bases not matched to a gene: 7.

V usage is TRBV29-1 and J usage is TRBJ2-5, with D uncertain. Germline V gives CDR1 SQVTM, CDR2 ANQGSEA. The CDR3 contains 11 residues. Trimming pared 7 bases from V and 5 bases from J, leaving 11 bases between. CDR3 in DNA: TGCAGCGCCGACTCAATGGAGACCCAGTACTTC. This codes for CSADSMETQYF. Looking up the rest from reference TRBV29-1 and TRBJ2-5 gives the full variable domain: SAVISQKPSRDICQRGTSLTIQCQVDSQVTMMFWYRQQPGQSLTLIATANQGSEATYESGFVIDKFPISRPNLTFSTLTVSNMSPEDSSIYLCSADSMETQYFGPGTRLLVL.

The chain carries TRBV5-5 and TRBJ1-5; D is undetermined. Germline CDR1 SGHKS, CDR2 YYEKEE (reference sequence). The CDR3 runs 15 residues. V shed 1 base and J shed 2 bases, with 10 bases lying between them. Written as DNA, the CDR3 is TGTGCCAGCAGCTTGCAGGTGACGGGCAATCAGCCCCAGCATTTT. This sequence encodes CASSLQVTGNQPQHF.

The chain couples TRBV6-6 to TRBJ1-6, with 8 nucleotides matching TRBD1. Trimming at V came to 2 bases and at J to 7 bases, leaving 1 base not matched to a gene. The length of the CDR3 is 14 residues. The germline CDR1 and CDR2 sequences are MNHNY and SVGAGI (reference sequence). The CDR3 region has the DNA TGTGCCAGCAGTTACGACAGGGGAAATTCACCCCTCCACTTT. As protein: CASSYDRGNSPLHF.

This chain links TRBV28 with TRBJ1-5; D gene unclear. The CDR3 consists of 13 residues. Trimming pared 5 bases from V and 4 bases from J, leaving 9 bases between. The germline V gene encodes CDR1 MDHEN and CDR2 SYDVKM. CDR3 sequence reads: CASSTERNQPQHF. In nucleotides, the CDR3 is TGTGCCAGCAGTACAGAAAGAAATCAGCCCCAGCATTTT.

The chain recombines TRBV6-1 with TRBJ2-5; 9 nucleotides align to TRBD1. This CDR3 comprises 15 residues. Germline CDR1 reads MNHNS; CDR2 reads SASEGT. Trimming took 2 bases from V and 5 from J; bases not matched to a gene: 6. The CDR3 spells CASSENRGLRETQYF. CDR3 nucleotides: TGTGCCAGCAGTGAAAACAGGGGGCTGAGGGAGACCCAGTACTTC.